One and the same sample provided the 14 T cell receptor beta chains below, sequenced in a study of shared clonotypes between healthy human individuals. The repertoire was sequenced with immunoSEQ multiplex PCR; TCRdb's copy has only in-frame clones and lacks some. The repertoire consists of roughly 1,100,000 clones, with about 75% occurring once and the leading ten covering about 1.5%. The specimen sequenced was memory CD4+ T cells sorted from blood. The subset here: CD45RA-negative fraction. The receptors originated from a man between 18 and 29 years old in good health.

The chain recombines TRBV5-4 with TRBJ2-1; D may be TRBD1 or TRBD2 (5 bases each). Germline lookup yields CDR1 SGHNT and CDR2 YYREEE (reference sequence). The V and J ends lost 5 bases and 5 bases respectively, with 17 bases between them. The CDR3 runs 15 residues. Here the CDR3 DNA reads TGTGCCAGCAGTTCAGCCGGGACCCGAAACAATGAGCAGTTCTTC. Translated: CASSSAGTRNNEQFF.

The V gene is TRBV10-3, the J gene TRBJ2-3; weak D call: TRBD1 (6 bases). The V and J ends lost 5 bases and 4 bases respectively, with 13 bases between them. The CDR3 length is 14 residues. Germline CDR1 is ENHRY and CDR2 is SYGVKD. CDR3 nucleotide sequence: TGTGCCATCAGTATGGCAGGGGCGGCAGATACGCAGTATTTT. Encoded protein: CAISMAGAADTQYF.

The rearrangement joins TRBV5-4 to TRBJ2-2, with 8 positions matching TRBD1. The germline gives CDR1 SGHNT, CDR2 YYREEE (reference sequence). V dropped 2 bases and J dropped 7; count of bases not matched to a gene: 4. The CDR3 sequence is 14 residues long. This chain's CDR3 is CASSFNRGNGELFF. The DNA for the CDR3 is TGTGCCAGCAGCTTTAACAGGGGGAACGGGGAGCTGTTTTTT.

This clone has a handful of counts. The same CDR3 arises from other DNA sequences in this sample as well. V is TRBV6-6 and J is TRBJ1-5; no clear D. V was shortened by 3 bases and J by 3 bases, with 9 bases between the two germline ends. Germline V gene data show CDR1 as MNHNY and CDR2 as SVGAGI (reference sequence). CDR3 length: 14 residues. CDR3 protein: CASSYLQNNQPQHF. For the CDR3, the DNA is TGTGCCAGCAGTTATTTACAGAACAATCAGCCCCAGCATTTT.

This clone was seen a single time. The chain couples TRBV10-3 to TRBJ1-5; tentatively, D is TRBD1 (6 bases). Trimming pared 2 bases from V and 0 bases from J, leaving 17 bases between. This CDR3 has 18 amino acids. From germline, CDR1 is ENHRY and CDR2 SYGVKD. The CDR3: CAISEEGDSYLSNQPQHF. CDR3 nucleotides: TGTGCCATCAGTGAGGAGGGGGATTCCTACCTTAGCAATCAGCCCCAGCATTTT.

The rearrangement links TRBV6-5 to TRBJ1-3; TRBD1 is a possible D gene (6 bases). The CDR3 length is 14 residues. From germline, CDR1 is MNHEY and CDR2 SVGAGI. The V end lost 6 bases, the J end lost 4 bases, and 13 bases lay between the germline ends. The CDR3 is CASRVNRDGNTIYF. CDR3 nucleotide sequence: TGTGCCAGCAGGGTGAACAGGGACGGAAACACCATATATTTT.

The chain has TRBV19 and TRBJ1-1; unclear D gene. Between the trimmed V and J ends, which lost 3 bases and 2 bases, there was a span of 7 bases. This CDR3 comprises 13 residues. Germline assignment: CDR1 LNHDA and CDR2 SQIVND (reference sequence). The CDR3 DNA sequence: TGTGCCAGTAGTATCCATACCAACACTGAAGCTTTCTTT. Its translation is CASSIHTNTEAFF.

Turning to this clone: The identical CDR3 is also encoded by other nucleotide sequences in the sample. The rearrangement joins TRBV5-1 to TRBJ1-1, with D uncertain. There are 14 residues in the CDR3. V lost 2 bases, J lost 1 base, and 9 bases lay in between. Germline CDR1 is SGHRS and CDR2 is YFSETQ. CDR3 in amino acids: CASSFGGQNTEAFF. CDR3 in DNA: TGCGCCAGCAGCTTTGGAGGGCAGAACACTGAAGCTTTCTTT.

The chain employs TRBV6-5 and TRBJ1-6, with D unclear. Germline values: CDR1 MNHEY, CDR2 SVGAGI. This CDR3 has 15 residues. Deletions cut 6 bases from V and 6 bases from J, with 15 bases between. As DNA, the CDR3 is TGTGCCAGCAGGGAGGACGGGAAAGCTAATTCACCCCTCCACTTT. Its translation: CASREDGKANSPLHF.

This clone was observed a few times. The chain carries TRBV29-1 and TRBJ1-1; a weak D match, TRBD1 (6 bases). Trimming stripped 1 base from V and 6 bases from J, with 9 bases between. The CDR3 runs 12 residues. Per the germline V gene, CDR1 is SQVTM and CDR2 is ANQGSEA. CDR3 sequence (DNA): TGCAGCGTTGAAGGAGGGGGGGCTGAAGCTTTCTTT. Protein: CSVEGGGAEAFF. Supplemented by reference TRBV29-1 and TRBJ1-1, the full variable domain reads SAVISQKPSRDICQRGTSLTIQCQVDSQVTMMFWYRQQPGQSLTLIATANQGSEATYESGFVIDKFPISRPNLTFSTLTVSNMSPEDSSIYLCSVEGGGAEAFFGQGTRLTVV.

This clone has more than one count but fewer than ten. The chain employs TRBV9 and TRBJ1-1; D is unresolved. Trimming removed 0 bases from V and 5 bases from J, with 11 bases in between. CDR3 size: 14 residues. The germline gives CDR1 SGDLS, CDR2 YYNGEE. The CDR3 is CASSVVSLGTEAFF. CDR3 DNA: TGTGCCAGCAGCGTAGTCTCCCTGGGGACTGAAGCTTTCTTT. The full variable domain, its missing parts supplied by reference TRBV9 and TRBJ1-1, is DSGVTQTPKHLITATGQRVTLRCSPRSGDLSVYWYQQSLDQGLQFLIQYYNGEERAKGNILERFSAQQFPDLHSELNLSSLELGDSALYFCASSVVSLGTEAFFGQGTRLTVV.

This sequence joins TRBV2 and TRBJ2-3; 10 bases map to TRBD1. Trimming took 6 bases from V and 4 from J; bases not matched to a gene: 4. There are 14 residues in the CDR3. Germline loops: CDR1 SNHLY, CDR2 FYNNEI. CDR3 residues: CASRPGQGADTQYF. The CDR3 DNA reads TGTGCCAGCAGGCCCGGACAGGGGGCAGATACGCAGTATTTT.

The J gene is TRBJ1-3, the V gene TRBV6-1; D gene unclear. This CDR3 comprises 13 residues. Per germline, CDR1 MNHNS and CDR2 SASEGT. The V end lost 10 bases, the J end lost 4 bases, and 14 bases lay between the germline ends. CDR3 sequence: CAIEVSGGNTIYF. In DNA, the CDR3 is TGTGCCATCGAGGTTTCGGGGGGAAACACCATATATTTT.

V and J are TRBV28 and TRBJ1-2; TRBD1 aligns across 7 bases. The germline V gene has CDR1 MDHEN and CDR2 SYDVKM. CDR3 length: 15 amino acids. V lost 8 bases, J lost 2 bases, and 11 bases stayed unmatched. CDR3 sequence: CASRRTGVLNYGYTF. The DNA for the CDR3 is TGTGCCAGCCGAAGGACAGGTGTCTTGAACTATGGCTACACCTTC.